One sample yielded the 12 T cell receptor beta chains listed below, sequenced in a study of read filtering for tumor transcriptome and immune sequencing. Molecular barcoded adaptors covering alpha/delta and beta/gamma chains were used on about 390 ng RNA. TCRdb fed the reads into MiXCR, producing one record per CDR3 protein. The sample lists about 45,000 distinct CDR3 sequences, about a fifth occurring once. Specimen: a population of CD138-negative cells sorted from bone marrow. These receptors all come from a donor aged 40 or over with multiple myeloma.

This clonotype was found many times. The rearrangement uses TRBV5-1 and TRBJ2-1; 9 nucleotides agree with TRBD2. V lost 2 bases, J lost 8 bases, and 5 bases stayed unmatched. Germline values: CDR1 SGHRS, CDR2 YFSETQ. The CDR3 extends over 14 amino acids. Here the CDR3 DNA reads TGCGCCAGCAGCTTTGCTAGCGGGGCGTATGAGCAGTTCTTC. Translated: CASSFASGAYEQFF.

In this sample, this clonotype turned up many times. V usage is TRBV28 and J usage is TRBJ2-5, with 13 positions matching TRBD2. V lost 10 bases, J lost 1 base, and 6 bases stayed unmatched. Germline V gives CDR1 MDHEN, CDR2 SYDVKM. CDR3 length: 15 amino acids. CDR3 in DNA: TGTGCCACGGTGAGGACTAGCGGGAGCCAAGAGACCCAGTACTTC. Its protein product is CATVRTSGSQETQYF.

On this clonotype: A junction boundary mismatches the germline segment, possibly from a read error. The CDR3 sequence: CAWSSTSGRPALFVNKQFF. For the CDR3, the DNA is TGTGCTTGGAGTTCAACTAGCGGGAGGCCGGCACTGTTTGTTAATAAGCAGTTCTTC. This chain links TRBV30 with TRBJ2-1; 12 nucleotides match TRBD2. Germline CDR1 GTSNPN, CDR2 SVGIG (reference sequence). The CDR3 runs to 19 residues.

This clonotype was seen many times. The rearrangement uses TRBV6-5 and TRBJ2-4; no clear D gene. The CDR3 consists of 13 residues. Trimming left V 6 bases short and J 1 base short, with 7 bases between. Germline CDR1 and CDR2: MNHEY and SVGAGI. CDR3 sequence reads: CASRRRAKNIQYF. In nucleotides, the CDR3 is TGTGCCAGCAGACGCCGGGCCAAAAACATTCAGTACTTC.

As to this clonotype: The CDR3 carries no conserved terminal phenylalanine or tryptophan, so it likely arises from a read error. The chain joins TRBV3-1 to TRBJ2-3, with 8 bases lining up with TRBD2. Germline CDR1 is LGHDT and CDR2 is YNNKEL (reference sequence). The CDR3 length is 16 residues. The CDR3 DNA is TGTGCCAGCAGCCTCAGGACAAGCGGGAGCATAGATACGCAGTATTTG. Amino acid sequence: CASSLRTSGSIDTQYL.

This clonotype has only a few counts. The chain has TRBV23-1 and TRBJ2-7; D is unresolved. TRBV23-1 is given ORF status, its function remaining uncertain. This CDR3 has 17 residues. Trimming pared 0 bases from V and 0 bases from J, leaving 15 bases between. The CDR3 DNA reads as TGCGCCAGCAGTCAATCGCTCGGGTCTCCAAGCTCCTACGAGCAGTACTTC. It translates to CASSQSLGSPSSYEQYF.

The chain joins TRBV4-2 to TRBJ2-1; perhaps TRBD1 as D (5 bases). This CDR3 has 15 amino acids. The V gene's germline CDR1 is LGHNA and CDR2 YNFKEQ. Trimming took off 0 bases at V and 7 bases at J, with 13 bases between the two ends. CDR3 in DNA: TGTGCCAGCAGCCAAGAAACTGGTAGGGGTAATGAGCAGTTCTTC. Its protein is CASSQETGRGNEQFF.

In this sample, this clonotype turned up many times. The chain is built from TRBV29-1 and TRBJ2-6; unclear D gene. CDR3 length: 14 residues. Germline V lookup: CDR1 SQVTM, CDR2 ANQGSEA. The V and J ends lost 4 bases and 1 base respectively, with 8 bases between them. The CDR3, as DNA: TGCAGCGTTGGCAGCTCGTCTGGGGCCAACGTCCTGACTTTC. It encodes CSVGSSSGANVLTF.

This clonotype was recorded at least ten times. CDR3 region: CASSPPLTANTEAFF. In nucleotides, the CDR3 is TGTGCCAGCAGCCCCCCCCTGACCGCGAACACTGAAGCTTTCTTT. The chain joins TRBV5-4 to TRBJ1-1; D is uncertain. Per the germline V gene, CDR1 is SGHNT and CDR2 is YYREEE (reference sequence). Trimming left V 4 bases short and J 1 base short, with 14 bases between. The CDR3 runs 15 residues.

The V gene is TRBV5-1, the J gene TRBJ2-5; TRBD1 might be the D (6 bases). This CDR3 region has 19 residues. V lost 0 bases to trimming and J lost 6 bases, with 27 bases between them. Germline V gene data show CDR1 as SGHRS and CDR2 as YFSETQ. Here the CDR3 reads CASSLAWMSGQILMKTQYF. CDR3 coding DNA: TGCGCCAGCAGCTTGGCCTGGATGTCCGGACAGATCCTAATGAAGACCCAGTACTTC. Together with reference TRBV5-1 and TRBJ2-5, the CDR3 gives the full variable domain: KAGVTQTPRYLIKTRGQQVTLSCSPISGHRSVSWYQQTPGQGLQFLFEYFSETQRNKGNFPGRFSGRQFSNSRSEMNVSTLELGDSALYLCASSLAWMSGQILMKTQYFGPGTRLLVL.

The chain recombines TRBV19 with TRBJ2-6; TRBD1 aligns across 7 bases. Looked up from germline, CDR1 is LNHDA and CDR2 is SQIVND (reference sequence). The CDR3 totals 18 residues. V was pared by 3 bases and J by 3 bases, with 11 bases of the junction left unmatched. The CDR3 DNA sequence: TGTGCCAGTAGTATCCGGGACAGTACCTTCTTTGGGGCCAACGTCCTGACTTTC. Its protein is CASSIRDSTFFGANVLTF.

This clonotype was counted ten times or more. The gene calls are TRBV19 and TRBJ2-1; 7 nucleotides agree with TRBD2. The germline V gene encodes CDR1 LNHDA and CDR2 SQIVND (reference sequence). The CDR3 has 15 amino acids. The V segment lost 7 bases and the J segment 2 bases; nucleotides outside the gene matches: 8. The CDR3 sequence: CASTRSSGTYNEQFF. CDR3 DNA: TGTGCCAGTACTAGGTCTAGCGGCACCTACAATGAGCAGTTCTTC.